This T cell receptor beta chain was sequenced for a study of identical twins. V shed 11 bases, J shed 0 bases, and the junction held 19 bases outside the gene matches. The CDR3 covers 19 residues. Each donor (without exception) was a healthy Caucasian. Each CDR3 protein is one row after TCRdb ran MiXCR on the 5' RACE reads. The sample carries 240,000 or so distinct CDR3 sequences, around 6.6% recorded once. The sample holds a few counts of this clonotype. The same data also contributed to another study, on yellow fever vaccine responses in identical twins.

The V and J genes are TRBV12-3 or TRBV12-4 and TRBJ2-6, with 7 bases matching TRBD1. The sequence was obtained from a woman aged 18-29 years in good health. The sample taken for sequencing was memory (CD45RO+) T cells sorted from blood. CDR3 DNA sequence: TGTGCCTTCAGTGGGTTTTACAGGGGTCCCTCCTCTGGGGCCAACGTCCTGACTTTC. As protein: CAFSGFYRGPSSGANVLTF.